These T cell receptor beta chains were read from a single sample in a study of T cell responses to AZD1222 COVID-19 vaccine. Profiled with immunoSEQ multiplex PCR; TCRdb holds only in-frame clones, not every one. The repertoire has 110,000 or so clones, around 89% of them found once; the top ten carry roughly 6.9%. The input for sequencing was peripheral blood, taken 28 days after the second AZD1222 dose. The receptor source for this set is an adult who received the AZD1222 COVID-19 vaccine. CDR3s include the opening cysteine and the closing phenylalanine or tryptophan. D genes are given only for firm matches. Not all rows give a size; the values are once, few, many and, for expanded clones, a class.

d_call: -
j_call: TRBJ1-6
clone_size: -
v_call: TRBV19
cdr3_aa: CASSIQGDYNSPLHF
cdr3_nt: TGTGCCAGTAGTATACAGGGAGATTATAATTCACCCCTCCACTTT

d_call: TRBD2
j_call: TRBJ2-7
clone_size: -
v_call: TRBV11-2
cdr3_aa: CASSATSGALSYEQYF
cdr3_nt: TGTGCCAGCAGCGCAACTAGCGGGGCCCTCTCCTACGAGCAGTACTTC

d_call: -
j_call: TRBJ2-5
clone_size: -
v_call: TRBV4-2
cdr3_aa: CASSRGGTDQETQYF
cdr3_nt: TGTGCCAGCAGCCGAGGGGGGACTGATCAAGAGACCCAGTACTTC

d_call: -
j_call: TRBJ1-4
clone_size: -
v_call: TRBV27
cdr3_aa: CASSLIRGELFF
cdr3_nt: TGTGCCAGCAGTTTAATTCGAGGGGAACTGTTTTTT

d_call: -
j_call: TRBJ2-1
clone_size: -
v_call: TRBV15
cdr3_aa: CATSSPQSSYNEQFF
cdr3_nt: TGTGCCACCAGCAGCCCTCAGAGCTCCTACAATGAGCAGTTCTTC

d_call: -
j_call: TRBJ1-1
clone_size: -
v_call: TRBV29-1
cdr3_aa: CSVAFQGTEAFF
cdr3_nt: TGCAGCGTTGCATTCCAGGGTACTGAAGCTTTCTTT

d_call: TRBD2
j_call: TRBJ2-5
clone_size: -
v_call: TRBV7-2
cdr3_aa: CASSRGALAGLGETQYF
cdr3_nt: TGTGCCAGCAGCCGGGGGGCACTAGCGGGACTTGGAGAGACCCAGTACTTC

d_call: TRBD2
j_call: TRBJ2-1
clone_size: -
v_call: TRBV9
cdr3_aa: CASSVGLAGDTYNEQFF
cdr3_nt: TGTGCCAGCAGCGTAGGACTAGCGGGCGATACTTACAATGAGCAGTTCTTC

d_call: TRBD1
j_call: TRBJ2-5
clone_size: -
v_call: TRBV14
cdr3_aa: CASSPGTGALETQYF
cdr3_nt: TGTGCCAGCAGCCCGGGGACAGGGGCGTTAGAGACCCAGTACTTC

d_call: -
j_call: TRBJ1-5
clone_size: -
v_call: TRBV10-3
cdr3_aa: CAISESGLPQPQHF
cdr3_nt: TGTGCCATCAGTGAGTCTGGCTTACCTCAGCCCCAGCATTTT

d_call: TRBD1
j_call: TRBJ1-4
clone_size: -
v_call: TRBV5-1
cdr3_aa: CASRPRGRENEKLFF
cdr3_nt: TGCGCCAGCAGACCCAGGGGGCGGGAGAATGAAAAACTGTTTTTT

d_call: TRBD2
j_call: TRBJ2-3
clone_size: -
v_call: TRBV7-8
cdr3_aa: CASSRGLAGGPRDTQYF
cdr3_nt: TGTGCCAGCAGCCGAGGACTAGCGGGGGGGCCTCGGGATACGCAGTATTTT

d_call: -
j_call: TRBJ2-1
clone_size: -
v_call: TRBV3-1/TRBV3-2
cdr3_aa: CASSQDLAVLFF
cdr3_nt: TGTGCCAGCAGCCAAGATTTGGCAGTACTGTTCTTC

d_call: -
j_call: TRBJ1-1
clone_size: -
v_call: TRBV5-1
cdr3_aa: CASSFEGRPRGTEAFF
cdr3_nt: TGCGCCAGCAGCTTTGAAGGGAGGCCTCGAGGCACTGAAGCTTTCTTT

d_call: -
j_call: TRBJ2-1
clone_size: -
v_call: TRBV6-2/TRBV6-3
cdr3_aa: CASSRGPPSYNEQFF
cdr3_nt: TGTGCCAGCAGTAGAGGACCTCCCTCCTACAATGAGCAGTTCTTC

d_call: TRBD1
j_call: TRBJ2-1
clone_size: -
v_call: TRBV25-1
cdr3_aa: CATERDSAIGQFF
cdr3_nt: TGTGCCACAGAACGGGACAGCGCTATAGGACAGTTCTTC

d_call: TRBD1
j_call: TRBJ1-2
clone_size: -
v_call: TRBV12-3/TRBV12-4
cdr3_aa: CASRKTGEGGYTF
cdr3_nt: TGTGCCAGCAGGAAAACAGGGGAAGGAGGCTACACCTTC

d_call: -
j_call: TRBJ2-7
clone_size: once
v_call: TRBV29-1
cdr3_aa: CSGGEGSSSYEQYF
cdr3_nt: TGCAGCGGGGGTGAGGGCTCTAGCTCCTACGAGCAGTACTTC

d_call: -
j_call: TRBJ2-7
clone_size: few
v_call: TRBV14
cdr3_aa: CASSSGLFAYEQYF
cdr3_nt: TGTGCCAGCAGCTCAGGGCTGTTTGCCTACGAGCAGTACTTC

d_call: TRBD2
j_call: TRBJ2-1
clone_size: -
v_call: TRBV7-2
cdr3_aa: CASSTIAGSYNEQFF
cdr3_nt: TGTGCCAGCAGCACAATAGCGGGGTCTTACAATGAGCAGTTCTTC

d_call: TRBD1
j_call: TRBJ1-2
clone_size: -
v_call: TRBV28
cdr3_aa: CASSWVQGDYGYTF
cdr3_nt: TGTGCCAGCAGTTGGGTACAGGGGGACTATGGCTACACCTTC

d_call: -
j_call: TRBJ1-3
clone_size: once
v_call: TRBV5-5
cdr3_aa: CASSKTASRASGNTIYF
cdr3_nt: TGTGCCAGCAGCAAGACAGCGTCACGAGCCTCTGGAAACACCATATATTTT

d_call: -
j_call: TRBJ2-5
clone_size: -
v_call: TRBV20-1
cdr3_aa: CSASGQVKETQYF
cdr3_nt: TGCAGTGCTAGTGGGCAGGTAAAAGAGACCCAGTACTTC

d_call: TRBD2
j_call: TRBJ2-1
clone_size: -
v_call: TRBV29-1
cdr3_aa: CSAHYAGGREQFF
cdr3_nt: TGCAGCGCCCACTATGCGGGGGGGCGTGAGCAGTTCTTC

d_call: -
j_call: TRBJ1-4
clone_size: -
v_call: TRBV6-5
cdr3_aa: CASRPTGFREKLFF
cdr3_nt: TGTGCCAGCAGGCCCACAGGGTTTAGGGAAAAACTGTTTTTT

d_call: TRBD1
j_call: TRBJ2-1
clone_size: -
v_call: TRBV2
cdr3_aa: CASSVGTGGVDEQFF
cdr3_nt: TGTGCCAGCAGTGTGGGGACAGGGGGCGTGGATGAGCAGTTCTTC

d_call: -
j_call: TRBJ2-7
clone_size: -
v_call: TRBV6-7
cdr3_aa: CASSYSQTDSYEQYF
cdr3_nt: TGTGCCAGCAGTTACTCACAAACCGACAGCTACGAGCAGTACTTC

d_call: TRBD2
j_call: TRBJ2-1
clone_size: -
v_call: TRBV4-3
cdr3_aa: CASSQASSGRIEQFF
cdr3_nt: TGCGCCAGCAGCCAAGCGTCTAGCGGGAGGATTGAGCAGTTCTTC

d_call: -
j_call: TRBJ1-2
clone_size: -
v_call: TRBV28
cdr3_aa: CASTRGVGGNNYGYTF
cdr3_nt: TGTGCCAGCACCCGGGGGGTAGGGGGGAACAACTATGGCTACACCTTC

d_call: TRBD1
j_call: TRBJ1-5
clone_size: -
v_call: TRBV10-3
cdr3_aa: CAISEESGGTQPQHF
cdr3_nt: TGTGCCATCAGTGAGGAATCAGGGGGTACTCAGCCCCAGCATTTT

d_call: TRBD1
j_call: TRBJ1-5
clone_size: -
v_call: TRBV7-2
cdr3_aa: CASSSDRNQPQHF
cdr3_nt: TGTGCCAGCAGCTCGGACAGGAATCAGCCCCAGCATTTT

d_call: TRBD2
j_call: TRBJ2-6
clone_size: -
v_call: TRBV4-3
cdr3_aa: CASSQERGSGANVLTF
cdr3_nt: TGCGCCAGCAGCCAAGAGCGGGGGTCCGGGGCCAACGTCCTGACTTTC

d_call: -
j_call: TRBJ1-1
clone_size: -
v_call: TRBV4-1
cdr3_aa: CASSQGSHSGAEAFF
cdr3_nt: TGCGCCAGCAGCCAAGGGTCCCACAGTGGAGCTGAAGCTTTCTTT

d_call: TRBD1
j_call: TRBJ2-5
clone_size: -
v_call: TRBV3-1/TRBV3-2
cdr3_aa: CASSQGRDRVSGEETQYF
cdr3_nt: TGTGCCAGCAGCCAAGGAAGGGACAGGGTAAGCGGAGAAGAGACCCAGTACTTC

d_call: TRBD2
j_call: TRBJ2-1
clone_size: -
v_call: TRBV15
cdr3_aa: CATSSLGLAGGDNEQFF
cdr3_nt: TGTGCCACCAGCAGCCTCGGACTAGCGGGGGGGGATAATGAGCAGTTCTTC

d_call: -
j_call: TRBJ2-7
clone_size: -
v_call: TRBV28
cdr3_aa: CAGGWSSYEQYF
cdr3_nt: TGTGCCGGTGGGTGGTCTTCCTACGAGCAGTACTTC

d_call: -
j_call: TRBJ1-1
clone_size: once
v_call: TRBV11-2
cdr3_aa: CASSLRAGTSNTEAFF
cdr3_nt: TGTGCCAGCAGCTTACGGGCAGGGACCTCGAACACTGAAGCTTTCTTT

d_call: -
j_call: TRBJ2-1
clone_size: -
v_call: TRBV12-3/TRBV12-4
cdr3_aa: CASSFGTGARSFF
cdr3_nt: -

d_call: -
j_call: TRBJ2-7
clone_size: once
v_call: TRBV10-1
cdr3_aa: CASSESGYEQYF
cdr3_nt: TGCGCCAGCAGTGAGTCGGGTTACGAGCAGTACTTC

d_call: -
j_call: TRBJ1-2
clone_size: -
v_call: TRBV7-9
cdr3_aa: CASSPRVDSVFLYTF
cdr3_nt: TGTGCCAGCAGCCCCCGCGTTGACAGTGTTTTCCTCTACACCTTC